Listed below are T cell receptor beta chains from one sample, sequenced in a study of T cell changes during pregnancy in multiple sclerosis. The assay was immunoSEQ multiplex PCR, and TCRdb's table has in-frame clones only and misses some. The sample shows roughly 66,000 clones, 92% of them seen only once. Here the sequenced sample was peripheral blood, taken in the first trimester of pregnancy. The origin of the receptors is a female donor with multiple sclerosis, enrolled in a pregnancy study. CDR3s include the opening cysteine and the closing phenylalanine or tryptophan. D genes are given only for firm matches. Clone size is shown for a subset of rows, as once, few, many or a class of expanded clone.

J gene: TRBJ2-1
D gene: .
clone size: .
V gene: TRBV27
CDR3 protein: CASSLSPSIEQFF
CDR3 DNA: TGTGCCAGCAGTTTATCGCCTAGCATTGAGCAGTTCTTC

J gene: TRBJ2-1
D gene: TRBD2
clone size: .
V gene: TRBV19
CDR3 protein: CASSIASGSRNEQFF
CDR3 DNA: TGTGCCAGTAGTATAGCTAGCGGGAGTCGTAATGAGCAGTTCTTC

J gene: TRBJ2-5
D gene: .
clone size: .
V gene: TRBV5-5
CDR3 protein: CASSPTSPETQYF
CDR3 DNA: TGTGCCAGCAGCCCGACTAGTCCGGAGACCCAGTACTTC

J gene: TRBJ1-3
D gene: .
clone size: .
V gene: TRBV7-2
CDR3 protein: CASRQGAGNTIYF
CDR3 DNA: TGTGCCAGCAGACAGGGAGCTGGAAACACCATATATTTT

J gene: TRBJ1-1
D gene: .
clone size: once
V gene: TRBV19
CDR3 protein: CASTSGGTIDPSHSGTEAFF
CDR3 DNA: TGTGCCAGTACGTCAGGCGGGACCATAGACCCTTCTCATTCGGGCACTGAAGCTTTCTTT

J gene: TRBJ2-3
D gene: .
clone size: .
V gene: TRBV29-1
CDR3 protein: CSVVRGEGATDTQYF
CDR3 DNA: TGCAGCGTTGTTAGGGGCGAAGGGGCCACAGATACGCAGTATTTT

J gene: TRBJ2-3
D gene: .
clone size: .
V gene: TRBV4-3
CDR3 protein: CASSQDPPGSTDTQYF
CDR3 DNA: TGCGCCAGCAGCCAAGATCCTCCAGGTAGCACAGATACGCAGTATTTT

J gene: TRBJ2-2
D gene: TRBD2
clone size: .
V gene: TRBV19
CDR3 protein: CASSTGGRAADTGELFF
CDR3 DNA: TGTGCCAGTAGTACGGGCGGGAGGGCCGCCGACACCGGGGAGCTGTTTTTT

J gene: TRBJ2-3
D gene: .
clone size: .
V gene: TRBV5-4
CDR3 protein: CASSLNGYTQYF
CDR3 DNA: TGTGCCAGCAGCTTGAACGGGTATACGCAGTATTTT

J gene: TRBJ1-2
D gene: TRBD1
clone size: .
V gene: TRBV14
CDR3 protein: CASSQARGPVYGYTF
CDR3 DNA: TGTGCCAGCAGCCAAGCCAGGGGGCCTGTCTATGGCTACACCTTC

J gene: TRBJ2-1
D gene: TRBD2
clone size: once
V gene: TRBV6-5
CDR3 protein: CASSSPRLAGVYEQFF
CDR3 DNA: TGTGCCAGCAGTTCCCCCAGACTAGCGGGAGTCTATGAGCAGTTCTTC